Following are 24 T cell receptor beta chains from one sample sequenced in a study of T cells in Graves' hyperthyroidism and ophthalmopathy. RNA transcripts were the template for amplifying TCR beta CDR3 regions. A first-round RT-PCR of the TCR CDR3 used the HTBI primer set. Each CDR3 protein gets one entry after TCRdb re-called the multiplex PCR reads with MiXCR. The sample gives some 490,000 distinct CDR3 sequences, roughly 22% of which show up once; roughly 49% is in the top ten. The sequenced material came from blood. Every receptor here comes from a woman in her sixties or seventies with Graves' ophthalmopathy.

In DNA, the CDR3 is TGTGCCAGCAGCTTAGGGTCAGGGGGCCCCTACGAGCAGTACTTC. Translation gives CASSLGSGGPYEQYF. This rearrangement joins TRBV7-2 to TRBJ2-7, with 8 bases matching TRBD1. Germline assignment: CDR1 SGHTA and CDR2 FQGNSA. After removal of 1 base from V and 2 bases from J, the junction contained 4 bases not matched to a gene. The CDR3 contains 15 residues.

A few counts support this clonotype. The chain recombines TRBV18 with TRBJ2-7; the D call may be TRBD1 or TRBD2 (5 bases each). V was shortened by 5 bases and J by 3 bases, with 14 bases between the two germline ends. Per germline, CDR1 KGHSH and CDR2 LQKENI. The CDR3 totals 14 residues. The CDR3 DNA is TGTGCCAGCTCATCAGGGACGCGGATCTACGAGCAGTACTTC. Amino acid sequence: CASSSGTRIYEQYF.

Comment on this clonotype: This could be a read error, since a much larger clone is one nucleotide away. The V and J genes are TRBV20-1 and TRBJ1-1; TRBD1 aligns across 7 bases. This CDR3 region has 13 residues. The germline CDR1 and CDR2 sequences are DFQATT and SNEGSKA (reference sequence). In DNA form, the CDR3 reads TGCAGTGCTAGAACTACAGGGGACACTGAAGTTTTCTTT. Protein sequence: CSARTTGDTEVFF.

The chain joins TRBV7-3 to TRBJ1-1, with a weak D call TRBD1 (5 bases). The CDR3 has 14 amino acids. Germline V gene data show CDR1 as SGHTA and CDR2 as FQGTGA. Trimming cost V 6 bases and J 1 base, with 12 bases left between them. CDR3: CASSSGPRNTEAFF. CDR3 nucleotides: TGTGCCAGCAGTTCGGGACCTCGGAACACTGAAGCTTTCTTT.

This clonotype was counted ten times or more. The chain uses TRBV12-3 or TRBV12-4 and TRBJ1-5; no definite D call. This CDR3 comprises 15 residues. The V gene lost 5 bases and the J gene lost 1 base, with 12 bases spanning the gap. The CDR3 DNA reads as TGTGCCAGCAGTCAAGAGGCAGACAGCAATCAGCCCCAGCATTTT. Translation: CASSQEADSNQPQHF.

The chain recombines TRBV12-5 with TRBJ2-1, with D tentatively TRBD1 (5 bases). The CDR3 runs 15 residues. V was clipped by 6 bases and J by 0 bases, with 12 bases between them. Germline CDR1 and CDR2: LGHNT and FRNRAP. The CDR3 sequence is CASGEGQSSYNEQFF. The CDR3 nucleotides are TGTGCTAGTGGCGAAGGACAAAGCTCCTACAATGAGCAGTTCTTC.

This clonotype was seen repeatedly, ten times or more. The rearrangement links TRBV28 to TRBJ1-5; TRBD1 is a possible D gene (6 bases). Germline CDR1 MDHEN, CDR2 SYDVKM. The V gene lost 0 bases and the J gene lost 0 bases, with 15 bases spanning the gap. The CDR3 is made up of 18 amino acids. In nucleotides, the CDR3 is TGTGCCAGCAGTTTATGGTCGATACGGACAGTTAGCAATCAGCCCCAGCATTTT. It yields the protein CASSLWSIRTVSNQPQHF.

In regard to this clonotype: Just one base apart from a much larger clone, this may be a read error. The rearrangement joins TRBV7-9 to TRBJ2-6; 7 bases map to TRBD1. V lost 5 bases to trimming and J lost 5 bases; unmatched junction nucleotides: 6. The germline CDR1 and CDR2 sequences are SEHNR and FQNEAQ (reference sequence). This CDR3 has 15 residues. CDR3 nucleotide sequence: TGTGCCAGCAGCCTTACAGGGGTTCGGGCCAACGTCCTGACTTTC. Translated: CASSLTGVRANVLTF.

V and J are TRBV5-6 and TRBJ2-3; 7 positions match TRBD2. The germline gives CDR1 SGHDT, CDR2 YYEEEE. After removal of 1 base from V and 4 bases from J, the junction contained 12 bases not matched to a gene. This CDR3 is 17 amino acids long. The CDR3 protein is CASSLPGLVGFADTQYF. Here the CDR3 DNA reads TGTGCCAGCAGCTTGCCCGGACTAGTTGGCTTTGCAGATACGCAGTATTTT.

CDR3 sequence: CASRHQVTSTDTQYF. The CDR3 DNA reads TGTGCCAGCAGACACCAGGTTACTAGCACAGATACGCAGTATTTT. V and J are TRBV27 and TRBJ2-3; D unclear. The V end was cut by 6 bases, the J end by 0 bases, with 13 bases between. CDR1 and CDR2 (germline): MNHEY, SMNVEV (reference sequence). CDR3 size: 15 residues.

V gene TRBV7-2 combines with J gene TRBJ2-1, with 11 bases that match TRBD2. Germline V CDR1 and CDR2: SGHTA, FQGNSA. The CDR3 spans 17 residues. V trimming: 5 bases; J trimming: 7 bases; junction bases outside the gene matches: 13. The CDR3 nucleotides read TGTGCCAGCAGCCCCCCAGGGCTAGCGGGAGGACAAAATGAGCAGTTCTTC. Translated: CASSPPGLAGGQNEQFF.

The chain combines TRBV14 with TRBJ2-5, with D possibly called TRBD1 or TRBD2 (5 bases each). CDR3 length: 15 amino acids. With 0 bases removed from V and 5 bases from J, the gap between germline ends came to 13 bases. Germline values: CDR1 SGHDN, CDR2 FVKESK. The CDR3 region is CASSQELGARETQYF. As DNA, the CDR3 is TGTGCCAGCAGCCAAGAGCTCGGGGCTCGGGAGACCCAGTACTTC.

This clonotype has just a few counts. This chain uses TRBV5-8 with TRBJ1-2; no definite D call. Germline V gene lookup returns CDR1 SGHTS and CDR2 YDEGEE. This CDR3 region has 16 residues. V dropped 4 bases and J dropped 4 bases, with 20 bases sitting between them. In DNA, the CDR3 is TGTGCCAGCAGCCCTCCTGACTCAAGACCCCTCTATGGCTACACCTTC. Translating gives CASSPPDSRPLYGYTF.

This clonotype was recorded at least ten times. An end of the junction does not agree with germline; a read error may underlie this. Here the CDR3 reads CTSGVYNEQFF. In DNA form, the CDR3 reads TGCACAAGCGGGGTTTACAATGAGCAGTTCTTC. This rearrangement joins TRBV2 to TRBJ2-1, with 7 bases lining up with TRBD2. Per the germline V gene, CDR1 is SNHLY and CDR2 is FYNNEI. The length of the CDR3 is 11 residues.

In this sample, this clonotype turned up many times. This sequence joins TRBV27 and TRBJ1-1, with 7 nucleotides matching TRBD1. The length of the CDR3 is 13 residues. Germline V CDR1 and CDR2: MNHEY, SMNVEV (reference sequence). V shed 6 bases and J 6 bases; nucleotides not matched to a gene: 7. CDR3 in amino acids: CASSRGTHAEAFF. DNA of the CDR3: TGTGCCAGCAGCAGGGGGACTCACGCTGAAGCTTTCTTT.

The chain has TRBV19 and TRBJ1-1; D might be TRBD1 (6 bases). Germline V gene data show CDR1 as LNHDA and CDR2 as SQIVND (reference sequence). The CDR3 runs 13 residues. V gave up 3 bases and J gave up 8 bases, with 13 bases separating them. CDR3 in amino acids: CASSMIGGGEAFF. The DNA of the CDR3 is TGTGCCAGTAGTATGATTGGGGGGGGCGAAGCTTTCTTT.

This clonotype was detected only a few times. The rearrangement uses TRBV7-2 and TRBJ1-4, with unresolved D. This CDR3 is built from 14 residues. Germline V gene lookup returns CDR1 SGHTA and CDR2 FQGNSA. V gave up 5 bases and J gave up 8 bases, with 15 bases separating them. The DNA of the CDR3 is TGTGCCAGCAGCGGGCGTGGGGTCCGAGAAAAACTGTTTTTT. Translating gives CASSGRGVREKLFF.

This clonotype showed up many times. The chain combines TRBV28 with TRBJ2-1, with a weak D call TRBD2 (6 bases). The ends were cut back, 4 bases at V and 9 bases at J, with 16 bases in the middle. Germline V gives CDR1 MDHEN, CDR2 SYDVKM. This CDR3 is 14 amino acids long. For the CDR3, the DNA is TGTGCCAGCAGTTCGGGACTCGATAACAGTGAGCAGTTCTTC. Protein: CASSSGLDNSEQFF.

This clonotype was observed at least ten times. The DNA for the CDR3 is TGTGCCAGCAGTTTTGCGGGACTAGCGGGTCTTCGGGAGCAGTTCTTC. It specifies CASSFAGLAGLREQFF. The chain is built from TRBV12-3 or TRBV12-4 and TRBJ2-1, with 12 nucleotides matching TRBD2. With 3 bases clipped from V and 10 bases from J, the junction kept 10 bases outside the gene matches. This CDR3 spans 16 amino acids.

This clonotype was detected a few times. In DNA, the CDR3 is TGCGCCAGCAGCTCTGGGGGTGGCAGACACACTGAAGCTTTCTTT. This codes for CASSSGGGRHTEAFF. The rearrangement uses TRBV5-1 and TRBJ1-1, with a weak D call TRBD1 (5 bases). In germline, CDR1 is SGHRS, CDR2 YFSETQ. The CDR3 runs 15 residues. Trimming pared 3 bases from V and 3 bases from J, leaving 15 bases between.

This clonotype was seen at least ten times. The CDR3 nucleotides are TGTGCCAGCAGTGATACTCCGGGACAGGGGGCAGATACGCAGTATTTT. This translates into CASSDTPGQGADTQYF. The gene calls are TRBV6-1 and TRBJ2-3, with 11 bases matching TRBD1. CDR1 and CDR2 from the germline V gene are MNHNS and SASEGT. The CDR3 is made up of 16 amino acids. The V segment lost 3 bases and the J segment 4 bases; nucleotides outside the gene matches: 6.

This clonotype was counted many times. The chain is built from TRBV12-3 or TRBV12-4 and TRBJ2-1, with D tentatively TRBD1 (6 bases). The V and J ends lost 8 bases and 4 bases respectively, with 30 bases between them. This CDR3 spans 19 amino acids. The CDR3 is CASCPPGALMGSRYNEQFF. The CDR3 region has the DNA TGTGCCAGCTGCCCCCCAGGGGCGTTAATGGGGTCACGATACAATGAGCAGTTCTTC.

This clonotype occurred many times. The chain combines TRBV28 with TRBJ1-2; 7 bases map to TRBD1. The trim removed 2 bases at V and 4 bases at J, leaving 4 bases unmatched. Looked up from germline, CDR1 is MDHEN and CDR2 is SYDVKM. This CDR3 is built from 14 residues. For the CDR3, the DNA is TGTGCCAGCAGTTTAGGGGCAGGGGGCTATGGCTACACCTTC. This translates into CASSLGAGGYGYTF.

The chain carries TRBV7-9 and TRBJ2-7; D unclear. Trimming pared 7 bases from V and 3 bases from J, leaving 19 bases between. Germline loops: CDR1 SEHNR, CDR2 FQNEAQ (reference sequence). The CDR3 sequence is 15 residues long. CDR3 in DNA: TGTGCCAGCATCAACTTAGCTGCAGGCAACTACGAGCAGTACTTC. This translates into CASINLAAGNYEQYF.